These 16 T cell receptor beta chains came from one sample sequenced in a study of shared clonotypes between healthy human individuals. Profiled with immunoSEQ multiplex PCR; TCRdb holds only in-frame clones, not every one. The repertoire has approximately 340,000 clones, 74% of them found once; the top ten carry about a tenth. The sequenced sample was memory CD4+ T cells sorted from blood. Subset in this sample: CD45RA-negative fraction. The receptor source for this set is a man between 25 and 39 years old in good health.

The V gene is TRBV29-1, the J gene TRBJ2-3; D possibly matches TRBD1 or TRBD2 (5 bases each). CDR3 length equals 16 residues. The germline CDR1 and CDR2 sequences are SQVTM and ANQGSEA. Trimming took off 5 bases at V and 0 bases at J, with 18 bases between the two ends. In nucleotides, the CDR3 is TGCAGCGTTTTAAGATCCGGAGGACATAGCACAGATACGCAGTATTTT. The encoded protein is CSVLRSGGHSTDTQYF.

The chain has TRBV2 and TRBJ2-5, with 7 nucleotides matching TRBD1. The germline V gene encodes CDR1 SNHLY and CDR2 FYNNEI. The CDR3 length is 15 residues. The J segment lost 2 bases and the V segment lost 0 bases, leaving 3 bases of the junction unmatched. The CDR3 protein is CASSEARTGQETQYF. CDR3 bases: TGTGCCAGCAGTGAAGCTAGGACAGGTCAAGAGACCCAGTACTTC.

Turning to this clone: Other nucleotide sequences from this sample produce the same CDR3. CDR3 protein: CASSVGTGSSYEQYF. In nucleotides, the CDR3 is TGTGCCAGCAGTGTCGGGACAGGGAGCTCCTACGAGCAGTACTTC. This chain connects TRBV6-1 to TRBJ2-7, with 9 positions matching TRBD1. Per the germline V gene, CDR1 is MNHNS and CDR2 is SASEGT. The V segment lost 4 bases and the J segment 0 bases; nucleotides outside the gene matches: 4. The CDR3 has 15 amino acids.

This clone occurred a few times. The chain links TRBV21-1 to TRBJ2-1; the listed D gene, TRBD2, was not tested against the DNA. TRBV21-1 represents a pseudogene. The CDR3 runs to 16 residues. CDR3 nucleotides: TGTGCCAGCAGCAGCGGGGGACTAGCGGACCACAATGAGCAGTTCTTC. Translated, it gives CASSSGGLADHNEQFF.

This clone has more than one count but fewer than ten. The rearrangement joins TRBV6-5 to TRBJ1-2; weak D call: TRBD1 (5 bases). Germline V gene data show CDR1 as MNHEY and CDR2 as SVGAGI. V was cut by 7 bases and J by 7 bases, with 16 bases left in between. CDR3 length: 13 residues. CDR3 sequence reads: CASINQGGVGYTF. The CDR3, as DNA: TGTGCCAGCATTAATCAGGGTGGTGTTGGCTACACCTTC.

This chain joins TRBV2 and TRBJ2-2; TRBD1 agrees at 10 bases. CDR3 size: 15 residues. Looked up from germline, CDR1 is SNHLY and CDR2 is FYNNEI. V lost 5 bases and J lost 6; bases outside the gene matches: 6. The CDR3 DNA follows: TGTGCCAGCAGTTCCGGGACAGGGGACGCCGGGGAGCTGTTTTTT. Residues: CASSSGTGDAGELFF.

V usage is TRBV19 and J usage is TRBJ2-7, with a possible D match to TRBD2 (6 bases). This CDR3 is 14 amino acids long. Trimming took 1 base from V and 9 from J, leaving 16 bases between them. Germline V lookup: CDR1 LNHDA, CDR2 SQIVND (reference sequence). In nucleotides, the CDR3 is TGTGCCAGTAGTATAGGTCGGGGGTCGATATCGCAGTACTTC. As protein: CASSIGRGSISQYF.

This clone occurred a few times. The CDR3 region has the DNA TGTGCCACCAGCGCCCAAAGCTATGGCTACACCTTC. Protein: CATSAQSYGYTF. The chain combines TRBV15 with TRBJ1-2; no definite D call. The V and J ends lost 5 bases and 4 bases respectively, with 8 bases between them. The CDR3 is made up of 12 amino acids. Germline assignment: CDR1 LNHNV and CDR2 YYDKDF (reference sequence).

The V gene is TRBV7-2, the J gene TRBJ2-1, with D possibly matching TRBD2 (5 bases). The V and J ends lost 3 bases and 9 bases respectively, with 6 bases between them. The CDR3 spans 11 residues. Germline CDR1 SGHTA, CDR2 FQGNSA. The CDR3 loop is CASSFRGEQFF. The CDR3 DNA sequence: TGTGCCAGCAGCTTCCGGGGTGAGCAGTTCTTC.

The rearrangement uses TRBV5-4 and TRBJ2-2, with D unresolved. Germline loops: CDR1 SGHNT, CDR2 YYREEE (reference sequence). This CDR3 is 16 amino acids long. Trimming shortened V by 0 bases and J by 5 bases, and 14 bases separated the two germline ends. CDR3 coding DNA: TGTGCCAGCAGCTTGGTACAAAACGTAAAAACCGGGGAGCTGTTTTTT. It codes for CASSLVQNVKTGELFF.

The chain uses TRBV15 and TRBJ2-1; tentative D call: TRBD2 (5 bases). CDR3 size: 14 residues. V gave up 0 bases and J gave up 7 bases, with 10 bases separating them. The germline V gene encodes CDR1 LNHNV and CDR2 YYDKDF (reference sequence). This chain's CDR3 is CATSRDRGSNEQFF. The DNA of the CDR3 is TGTGCCACCAGCAGAGATCGGGGAAGTAATGAGCAGTTCTTC. The full variable domain, rest sourced from reference TRBV15 and TRBJ2-1, is DAMVIQNPRYQVTQFGKPVTLSCSQTLNHNVMYWYQQKSSQAPKLLFHYYDKDFNNEADTPDNFQSRRPNTSFCFLDIRSPGLGDTAMYLCATSRDRGSNEQFFGPGTRLTVL.

This chain uses TRBV28 with TRBJ1-1, with a possible D match to TRBD1 (5 bases). CDR1 MDHEN and CDR2 SYDVKM come from the germline V gene. The ends were cut back, 8 bases at V and 0 bases at J, with 13 bases in the middle. The length of the CDR3 is 14 residues. The DNA for the CDR3 is TGTGCCAGCGTCCGGGACCAACTGAACACTGAAGCTTTCTTT. Protein sequence: CASVRDQLNTEAFF.

The sample holds a few counts of this clone. Written as DNA, the CDR3 is TGTGCCAGCAGCCCCCCCGGTGGCAGGCTAGACTCTGGGGCCAACGTCCTGACTTTC. This translates into CASSPPGGRLDSGANVLTF. This chain joins TRBV7-9 and TRBJ2-6, with D uncertain. The CDR3 spans 19 residues. V lost 5 bases and J lost 0, with 20 bases in between. Germline V CDR1 and CDR2: SEHNR, FQNEAQ (reference sequence).

The rearrangement uses TRBV6-6 and TRBJ1-3; D is unresolved. Germline V lookup: CDR1 MNHNY, CDR2 SVGAGI (reference sequence). This CDR3 is 11 amino acids long. V was clipped by 3 bases and J by 3 bases, with 0 bases between them. The CDR3 region is CASSYGNTIYF. CDR3 coding DNA: TGTGCCAGCAGTTATGGAAACACCATATATTTT.

This clone is a singleton in its sample. The V call is TRBV27, the J call TRBJ2-5; a weak D match, TRBD2 (6 bases). The CDR3 has 12 residues. Trimming took 6 bases from V and 5 from J, leaving 10 bases between them. Germline assignment: CDR1 MNHEY and CDR2 SMNVEV (reference sequence). CDR3 DNA: TGTGCCAGCAGCCGGGACTTGGAGACCCAGTACTTC. Translation: CASSRDLETQYF.

The chain recombines TRBV7-2 with TRBJ2-5; D is unclear. The CDR3 is 15 amino acids. The germline CDR1 and CDR2 sequences are SGHTA and FQGNSA. Trimming took 1 base from V and 5 from J, leaving 14 bases between them. The CDR3 coding sequence is TGTGCCAGCAGCTTAGTGTCCCAACCTGGGGAGACCCAGTACTTC. This gives the protein CASSLVSQPGETQYF.